These 11 T cell receptor beta chains originate from one sample sequenced in a study of T cell responses to AZD1222 COVID-19 vaccine. The data were produced by immunoSEQ multiplex PCR, yet TCRdb's version contains in-frame clones alone and is incomplete. This sample has around 150,000 clones, with approximately 88% found just once. The sample was peripheral blood, taken on day 0 of AZD1222 vaccination. The receptors were sampled from an adult in good health.

This chain connects TRBV5-3 to TRBJ1-2; TRBD1 is a possible D gene (6 bases). TRBV5-3 is an open reading frame whose function is uncertain. The V gene lost 4 bases and the J gene lost 6 bases, with 16 bases spanning the gap. This CDR3 contains 14 residues. The CDR3 region is CARSRGQSTHGYTF. The CDR3 DNA reads TGTGCCAGAAGCAGGGGACAATCAACCCATGGCTACACCTTC.

V usage is TRBV6-5 and J usage is TRBJ1-1, with D unresolved. The germline V gene encodes CDR1 MNHEY and CDR2 SVGAGI. This CDR3 has 12 amino acids. Trimming left V 0 bases short and J 9 bases short, with 8 bases between. The CDR3 sequence: CASSYSSGKAFF. The CDR3 DNA reads as TGTGCCAGCAGTTACTCTTCGGGGAAAGCTTTCTTT.

This clone showed up just once. V is TRBV28 and J is TRBJ1-5, with 9 nucleotides matching TRBD1. From germline, CDR1 is MDHEN and CDR2 SYDVKM. Trimming removed 6 bases from V and 4 bases from J; junction bases left unmatched: 7. CDR3 length: 15 amino acids. Written as DNA, the CDR3 is TGTGCCAGCAGAACCGGGGACAGGGTAAATCAGCCCCAGCATTTT. Encoded protein: CASRTGDRVNQPQHF.

This clone was found a few times. The rearrangement links TRBV28 to TRBJ2-1; D possibly matches TRBD1 or TRBD2 (7 bases each). Germline CDR1 and CDR2: MDHEN and SYDVKM. This CDR3 has 16 amino acids. Trimming took off 7 bases at V and 0 bases at J, with 16 bases between the two ends. CDR3 in amino acids: CASNPRGGSSYNEQFF. In nucleotides, the CDR3 is TGTGCCAGCAACCCCAGGGGGGGGAGCTCCTACAATGAGCAGTTCTTC.

Only a few counts were recorded for this clone. The chain links TRBV4-3 to TRBJ2-1; possibly TRBD1 for D (6 bases). The CDR3 contains 15 residues. Trimming shortened V by 0 bases and J by 7 bases, and 13 bases separated the two germline ends. Germline V gene lookup returns CDR1 LGHNA and CDR2 YSLEER. In DNA form, the CDR3 reads TGCGCCAGCAGCCAAGATCTAGGGGGTAGTAATGAGCAGTTCTTC. The encoded protein is CASSQDLGGSNEQFF.

This clone was seen just once. V usage is TRBV11-2 and J usage is TRBJ2-7; D remains unclear. The CDR3 runs 13 residues. With 2 bases removed from V and 4 bases from J, the gap between germline ends came to 9 bases. Germline V gene sequence: CDR1 SGHAT, CDR2 FQNNGV. CDR3 residues: CASSLLSAYEQYF. Written as DNA, the CDR3 is TGTGCCAGCAGCTTATTATCGGCGTACGAGCAGTACTTC.

This chain links TRBV4-2 with TRBJ2-5; 7 bases map to TRBD2. Per the germline V gene, CDR1 is LGHNA and CDR2 is YNFKEQ. Germline trimming cut 3 bases from V and 2 bases from J; bases unmatched to any gene: 9. The CDR3 is 16 amino acids. Here the CDR3 DNA reads TGTGCCAGCAGCCAGGCCGGGACTACGAGACAAGAGACCCAGTACTTC. Amino acid sequence: CASSQAGTTRQETQYF.

This rearrangement joins TRBV3-1 (or the pseudogene TRBV3-2) to TRBJ2-1, with D possibly TRBD2 on 5 matching bases. Per germline, CDR1 LGHDT and CDR2 YNNKEL (reference sequence). The CDR3 is 15 amino acids. Trimming cost V 3 bases and J 6 bases, with 15 bases left between them. The CDR3 region has the DNA TGTGCCAGCAGCCAGGGGAGAGCCCCTAGCAATGAGCAGTTCTTC. Its protein product is CASSQGRAPSNEQFF.

The chain is built from TRBV11-1 and TRBJ2-7; D is undetermined. Germline V lookup: CDR1 SGHAT, CDR2 FQDESV (reference sequence). The CDR3 sequence is 14 residues long. With 5 bases removed from V and 1 base from J, the gap between germline ends came to 12 bases. CDR3: CASSPEELSYEQYF. The DNA of the CDR3 is TGTGCCAGCAGCCCCGAAGAACTATCCTACGAGCAGTACTTC.

The V and J genes are TRBV27 and TRBJ1-5, with TRBD1 matching over 10 bases. The CDR3 covers 19 residues. Trimming took 0 bases from V and 4 from J; bases not matched to a gene: 12. From germline, CDR1 is MNHEY and CDR2 SMNVEV (reference sequence). CDR3: CASSLSNRVGQGINQPQHF. DNA of the CDR3: TGTGCCAGCAGTTTATCGAATAGGGTGGGACAGGGGATAAATCAGCCCCAGCATTTT.

The chain employs TRBV5-6 and TRBJ1-4; D unresolved. Between the trimmed V and J ends, which lost 1 base and 0 bases, there was a span of 7 bases. The CDR3 is 15 residues long. The germline gives CDR1 SGHDT, CDR2 YYEEEE. DNA of the CDR3: TGTGCCAGCAGCTTGTGGGGTTCAACTAATGAAAAACTGTTTTTT. It codes for CASSLWGSTNEKLFF.